This T cell receptor (beta chain) was captured in a study of T cells in Graves' hyperthyroidism and ophthalmopathy. This clonotype was seen only a few times. What it recognizes is unknown. Trimming shortened V by 3 bases and J by 2 bases, and 8 bases separated the two germline ends. This CDR3 has 15 amino acids. Germline V gives CDR1 LNHDA, CDR2 SQIVND (reference sequence). Regarding the study as a whole: Ophthalmopathy prediction by the model preceded onset by a median approximately 5.9 months.

RNA transcripts were the template for amplifying TCR beta CDR3 regions. TCR CDR3 underwent first-round RT-PCR with the HTBI primer set. TCRdb re-called the multiplex PCR reads with MiXCR, one entry per CDR3 protein. The data hold 250,000 to 300,000 distinct CDR3 sequences, with about 14% observed a single time. Investigators excluded patients with uncontrolled infection, other autoimmune disease, pregnancy or lactation. A roughly 9.7 ml volume of fresh peripheral blood provided the PBMCs. V is TRBV19 and J is TRBJ2-6, with D hard to call. The TCR sequence derives from a woman in her 30s with Graves' hyperthyroidism that later progressed to Graves' ophthalmopathy. The specimen sequenced was blood. DNA of the CDR3: TGTGCCAGTAGTATTAAGGAGACTGGGGCCAACGTCCTGACTTTC. Translated, it gives CASSIKETGANVLTF. The full variable domain, its missing parts supplied by reference TRBV19 and TRBJ2-6, is DGGITQSPKYLFRKEGQNVTLSCEQNLNHDAMYWYRQDPGQGLRLIYYSQIVNDFQKGDIAEGYSVSREKKESFPLTVTSAQKNPTAFYLCASSIKETGANVLTFGAGSRLTVL.